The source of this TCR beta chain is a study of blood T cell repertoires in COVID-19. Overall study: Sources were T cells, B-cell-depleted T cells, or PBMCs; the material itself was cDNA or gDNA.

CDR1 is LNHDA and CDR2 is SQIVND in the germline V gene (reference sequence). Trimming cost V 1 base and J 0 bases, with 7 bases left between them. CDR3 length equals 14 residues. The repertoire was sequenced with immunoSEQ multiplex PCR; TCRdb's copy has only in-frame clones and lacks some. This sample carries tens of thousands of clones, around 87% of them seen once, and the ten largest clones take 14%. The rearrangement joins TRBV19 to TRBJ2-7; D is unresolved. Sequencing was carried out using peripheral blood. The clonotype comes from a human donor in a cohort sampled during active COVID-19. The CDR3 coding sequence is TGTGCCAGTAGTATAGCCCTTAGCTCCTACGAGCAGTACTTC. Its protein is CASSIALSSYEQYF.